The clone carrying this T cell receptor (beta chain) was observed at least ten times. Its antigen is as yet unknown. This sample is drawn from a study of regulatory T cells in long-lasting Graves disease. Whole-study findings and limits: Segments TRBV28, TRBJ1-2 and TRBJ2-5 showed preferential usage in persistent disease.

For TCR beta, libraries came from iRepertoire HTBI primers and Arm-PCR of CDR3 regions. TCRdb re-analysed the multiplex PCR reads in MiXCR, keeping a single row per CDR3 protein. The table shows hundreds of thousands of distinct CDR3 sequences, with less than 20% occurring only once. V lost 6 bases to trimming and J lost 4 bases, with 18 bases between them. The CDR3 sequence is 14 residues long. In germline, CDR1 is DFQATT, CDR2 SNEGSKA (reference sequence). Time point here: newly diagnosed GD, antithyroid drugs for less than 3 months. RNA isolated from PBMCs was used to make the TCR library. This same sample was also taken into another study, of T cells in Graves' hyperthyroidism and ophthalmopathy. That study reports: Subjects aged 18 to 65 presented with newly diagnosed hyperthyroidism of less than 2 months' duration. Thyroid ultrasound and orbital computed tomography, with clinical symptoms and serum thyroxine and TRAb, informed diagnoses.

The chain links TRBV20-1 to TRBJ2-5; the D call may be TRBD1 or TRBD2 (6 bases each). This TCR derives from a woman aged 25 to 45 with Graves disease. The input for sequencing was peripheral blood mononuclear cells (PBMCs), taken at new diagnosis, from a patient treated with antithyroid drugs. CDR3 loop: CSAGGRGGLETQYF. In DNA form, the CDR3 reads TGCAGTGCCGGGGGCAGGGGAGGTCTAGAGACCCAGTACTTC.